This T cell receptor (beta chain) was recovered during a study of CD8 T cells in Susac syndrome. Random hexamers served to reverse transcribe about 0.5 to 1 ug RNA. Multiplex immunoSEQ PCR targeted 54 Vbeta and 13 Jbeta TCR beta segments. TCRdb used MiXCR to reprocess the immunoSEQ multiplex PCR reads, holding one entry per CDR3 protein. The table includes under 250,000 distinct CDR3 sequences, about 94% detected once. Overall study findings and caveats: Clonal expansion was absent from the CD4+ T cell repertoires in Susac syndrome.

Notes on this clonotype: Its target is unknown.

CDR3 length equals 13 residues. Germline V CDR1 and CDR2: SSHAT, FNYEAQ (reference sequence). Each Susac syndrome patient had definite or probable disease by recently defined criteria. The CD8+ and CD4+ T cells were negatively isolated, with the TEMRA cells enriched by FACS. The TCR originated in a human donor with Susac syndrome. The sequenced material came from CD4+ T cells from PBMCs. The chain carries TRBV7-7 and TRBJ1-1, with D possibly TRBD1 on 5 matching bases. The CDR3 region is CASATGLNTEAFF. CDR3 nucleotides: TGTGCTAGCGCCACAGGCCTTAACACTGAAGCTTTCTTT.